This T cell receptor beta chain emerged from a study of beta chain features in type 1 diabetes (dated by TCRdb to 2016 to 2018). General notes on the study: No differences in mean age, gender distribution, total cell number or subset yield were found between patients and healthy donors. Across all samples, 107,917,701 sorted cells were examined, and cell number per subset correlated strongly with RNA yield. The study compared the TCRB repertoires of sorted circulating CD4+ T cell subsets in recently diagnosed type 1 diabetes patients with those in matched healthy donors. Regulatory and stem cell-like memory subsets were isolated from only 8 patients and about eight healthy donors, whereas naive and central memory subsets came from all 28 donors.

Comment on this clone: This clone's antigen is unknown. No quality values exist for individual bases; no much larger clone is one base distant.

CDR1 and CDR2 (SNHLY, FYNNEI) derive from the germline V gene. The CDR3 covers 11 residues, taking in both the cysteine and the phenylalanine. Only the CDR3 part of the read is kept: 33 bases, read in frame from the first base. Deletion took 4 bases off V and 7 bases off J, with a span of 5 bases between the germline ends. The entire isolated RNA was reverse transcribed using the High Capacity cDNA Reverse Transcription Kit, and thus expressed TCRB transcripts were sequenced. For stem cell-like memory T cell samples, survey-depth immunoSEQ sequencing was used, averaging around 910,000 total reads per sample. After sorted cells were lysed in RLT buffer, RNA was extracted with DNase-treated RNeasy Micro or Mini kits, with the choice depending on cell number. Each cell subset was processed separately to prevent cross-contamination, with patient and healthy donor samples processed together. Using the immunoSEQ multiplex PCR, TCRB sequences were amplified from cDNA into 87-bp fragments spanning the CDR3 region. Amplicons were sequenced on the Illumina HiSeq platform. As for how the authors treated the data: PCR bias was computationally corrected using synthetic template baselines, reads within Hamming distance 2 were collapsed, and singletons that could not be merged were discarded. Reads were aligned against IMGT to assign V, D and J genes, CDR3 length and insertions or deletions at six rearrangement sites. Within each subset, clonotype counts were normalized to sorted cell number, and only after that were true diversity and Gini coefficients computed with the tcR R package. The overlap coefficient, calculated on TCRB nucleotide sequences, was used to quantify repertoire sharing. This immuneACCESS table, as held by TCRdb, lists in-frame sequences with V and J called but not all clones. Of the missing ones, under half trace to an unresolved V gene in checked studies; the others have no known cause. V, J and clone size derive from that table, while D and trimming were established from the DNA sequence. The sample yields under 20,000 clones; 45% to 55% were counted once. The biggest ten clones account for over 0.4% of the sample.

From each donor, a single peripheral blood sample of approximately 0.11 L on average was drawn into heparinised tubes. A BD FACSAria II was used to sort naive, central memory, regulatory and stem cell-like memory CD4+ T cells with a panel that included CD45RO, CCR7, CD25, CD127, CD95 and CD27. Every sorted population had a purity above 95%. PBMCs were separated immediately by Lymphoprep density gradient centrifugation and were stained directly, without being cultured. To minimize batch effects, samples were stained and sorted in pairs, one healthy donor with one patient per experiment. Overall study results and their limits: Shorter templates might be favored by PCR, yet because patient and control samples were amplified and corrected together, any such skew would affect both groups equally. At VDJ recombination sites, type 1 diabetes patients had fewer insertions and more deleted nucleotides, which implies abnormalities in thymic rearrangement. Sequencing cDNA rather than genomic DNA could over-represent highly expressing activated cells, although activation and CD3 levels did not differ between groups. A moderate but significant shortening of TCRB CDR3 length was observed in type 1 diabetes patients in all four CD4+ subsets. The naive, central memory and regulatory TCRB repertoires appeared to resemble one another more closely among patients than among healthy donors. HLA sub-analyses involved small numbers of individuals, so any influence of HLA type on TCRB rearrangement remained unresolved.

The origin of this receptor is a woman aged 18-35 years in good health. The sample taken for sequencing was stem cell memory CD4+ T cells from blood. The cell subset or site label corresponds to: stem cell-like memory CD4+ T cells. The V gene is TRBV2 and the J gene is TRBJ1-3; the D gene cannot be resolved reliably. The CDR3 region has the sequence CASSVANTIYF. The nucleotide sequence reads TGTGCCAGCAGTGTCGCGAACACCATATATTTT.